This T cell receptor (beta chain) was sequenced during a study of cytomegalovirus exposure and HLA in healthy donors. For the study at large: In an earlier analysis, around 120 million unique TCR beta sequences were found from 150 million to 200 million T cells.

The primer mix had 60 Vbeta and 13 Jbeta primers. Measured with immunoSEQ multiplex PCR; TCRdb has only the in-frame clones, and not every one. The sample has hundreds of thousands of clones; approximately 82% are singletons. This clone has a handful of counts. This clonotype was sampled from a woman in her forties in good health and CMV-seronegative. The material sequenced was PBMCs.

As DNA, the CDR3 is TGTGCCAGCAGCCCGGAGGGAACCGGGGAGCTGTTTTTT. This encodes CASSPEGTGELFF. The V gene is TRBV6-1, the J gene TRBJ2-2, with D perhaps TRBD2 (6 bases). CDR3 size: 13 residues. V was cut by 6 bases and J by 5 bases, with 10 bases left in between. Germline-derived CDR1 and CDR2 are MNHNS and SASEGT.